The 24 T cell receptor beta chains below all came from one sample that was sequenced in a study of blood T cell repertoires in COVID-19. Repertoires were generated with immunoSEQ multiplex PCR, while TCRdb's copy carries only in-frame clones and drops some. Of 350,000 to 450,000 clones in the sample, roughly 90% were seen once. The sequencing input was peripheral blood. Source of these receptors: a man in his forties or fifties with acute or convalescent COVID-19.

This chain joins TRBV28 and TRBJ2-5; TRBD1 matches at 8 bases. The germline CDR1 and CDR2 sequences are MDHEN and SYDVKM. The junction had 6 bases not matched to a gene; V was cut back by 4 bases and J by 2 bases. The CDR3 sequence is 15 residues long. The CDR3 region is CASSYYRDRQETQYF. As DNA, the CDR3 is TGTGCCAGCAGTTACTACCGGGACAGGCAAGAGACCCAGTACTTC.

As to this clone: The sample has other DNA sequences that encode this CDR3 too. This chain joins TRBV27 and TRBJ2-7; tentative D call: TRBD1 (6 bases). This CDR3 is 14 amino acids long. Germline CDR1 reads MNHEY; CDR2 reads SMNVEV (reference sequence). V was clipped by 3 bases and J by 5 bases, with 14 bases between them. The CDR3 region has the DNA TGTGCCAGCAGTTTTGGCGGCAGGGGCAACGAGCAGTACTTC. It codes for CASSFGGRGNEQYF.

The chain combines TRBV11-1 with TRBJ2-7, with 7 bases identical to TRBD1. V gave up 5 bases and J gave up 5 bases; unmatched junction bases: 12. CDR1 is SGHAT and CDR2 is FQDESV in the germline V gene (reference sequence). This CDR3 region has 15 residues. CDR3 nucleotides: TGTGCCAGCAGCCCCCCGGTGACAGGGTCTGACGAGCAGTACTTC. Its protein product is CASSPPVTGSDEQYF.

As for this clone: Its ends do not fully match the called genes, so a read error is possible. The V gene is TRBV11-2, the J gene TRBJ2-6; the D gene is possibly TRBD1 (6 bases). This CDR3 is built from 13 residues. The germline V gene has CDR1 SGHAT and CDR2 FQNNGV. The CDR3: CASSLDRHPLSAF. CDR3 sequence (DNA): TGTGCCAGCAGCCTTGACAGGCATCCCCTGTCGGCTTTC.

In its sample, this clone was seen once. The rearrangement joins TRBV18 to TRBJ2-5; D possibly corresponds to TRBD2 (5 bases). Trimming cost V 4 bases and J 10 bases, with 19 bases left between them. The CDR3 is 14 amino acids. The germline V gene has CDR1 KGHSH and CDR2 LQKENI. CDR3 amino acids: CASSQGSATYDQYF. CDR3 bases: TGTGCCAGCTCACAAGGGAGCGCGACTTATGACCAGTACTTC.

This clone was recorded once. The chain links TRBV12-3 or TRBV12-4 to TRBJ2-7, with D tentatively TRBD1 (6 bases). This CDR3 comprises 12 residues. Trimming stripped 5 bases from V and 5 bases from J, with 10 bases between. CDR3 sequence: CASSTQGNEQYF. CDR3 coding DNA: TGTGCCAGCAGTACACAGGGAAACGAGCAGTACTTC.

The chain has TRBV7-8 and TRBJ1-1, with 9 bases fitting TRBD1. V shed 5 bases, J shed 5 bases, and the junction held 9 bases outside the gene matches. CDR3 length: 15 amino acids. Per the germline V gene, CDR1 is SGHVS and CDR2 is FQNEAQ. The CDR3 protein is CASSPLQGAGTEAFF. The CDR3 nucleotides read TGTGCCAGCAGCCCCTTACAGGGGGCCGGGACTGAAGCTTTCTTT.

The V gene is TRBV27, the J gene TRBJ1-1; TRBD1 agrees at 8 bases. The CDR3 sequence is 13 residues long. With 7 bases clipped from V and 4 bases from J, the junction kept 5 bases outside the gene matches. Looked up from germline, CDR1 is MNHEY and CDR2 is SMNVEV (reference sequence). The chain's CDR3 is CASTTGGSTEAFF. CDR3 nucleotides: TGTGCCAGCACCACAGGGGGTAGCACTGAAGCTTTCTTT.

The V and J genes are TRBV2 and TRBJ2-3; TRBD2 agrees at 11 bases. From germline, CDR1 is SNHLY and CDR2 FYNNEI. With 2 bases clipped from V and 2 bases from J, the junction kept 6 bases outside the gene matches. This CDR3 is built from 17 residues. In nucleotides, the CDR3 is TGTGCCAGCAGTGAAAGTAGCGGGAGGGCCCCCACAGATACGCAGTATTTT. Its translation is CASSESSGRAPTDTQYF. Variable domain in full (rest from reference TRBV2 and TRBJ2-3): EPEVTQTPSHQVTQMGQEVILRCVPISNHLYFYWYRQILGQKVEFLVSFYNNEISEKSEIFDDQFSVERPDGSNFTLKIRSTKLEDSAMYFCASSESSGRAPTDTQYFGPGTRLTVL.

This clone has more than one count but fewer than ten. The J gene is TRBJ2-3, the V gene TRBV24-1; maybe TRBD2 (5 bases). The CDR3 consists of 16 residues. Germline values: CDR1 KGHDR, CDR2 SFDVKD. The ends were cut back, 3 bases at V and 3 bases at J, with 15 bases in the middle. CDR3 nucleotides: TGTGCCACCAGTGATGCCACCGGGGTTGGGACAGATACGCAGTATTTT. Its protein is CATSDATGVGTDTQYF.

The genes are TRBV5-5 and TRBJ2-1, with 10 bases fitting TRBD2. After removal of 2 bases from V and 5 bases from J, the junction contained 7 bases not matched to a gene. Germline V lookup: CDR1 SGHKS, CDR2 YYEKEE (reference sequence). The CDR3 is made up of 16 amino acids. The CDR3 coding sequence is TGTGCCAGCAGCTTCGTTAGCGGGGGGTCGAACAATGAGCAGTTCTTC. Its protein is CASSFVSGGSNNEQFF.

The V and J genes are TRBV2 and TRBJ2-2; 8 bases agree with TRBD2. The CDR3 is 15 amino acids. From germline, CDR1 is SNHLY and CDR2 FYNNEI. V gave up 4 bases and J gave up 2 bases; unmatched junction bases: 3. The CDR3 DNA reads as TGTGCCAGCAGTGGGACTAGCCGTAACACCGGGGAGCTGTTTTTT. It yields the protein CASSGTSRNTGELFF.

The chain links TRBV5-1 to TRBJ1-6, with 8 bases identical to TRBD1. Trimming took 2 bases from V and 7 from J; bases not matched to a gene: 11. This CDR3 is 17 amino acids long. The germline CDR1 and CDR2 sequences are SGHRS and YFSETQ. CDR3 in DNA: TGCGCCAGCAGCTTTCTGGGAGGACAGGGCAGGAATTCACCCCTCCACTTT. Translating gives CASSFLGGQGRNSPLHF.

This clone appeared once. V gene TRBV7-3 combines with J gene TRBJ2-1, with D maybe TRBD2 (6 bases). The CDR3 totals 15 residues. Germline V CDR1 and CDR2: SGHTA, FQGTGA. With 5 bases removed from V and 4 bases from J, the gap between germline ends came to 15 bases. CDR3 sequence (DNA): TGTGCCAGCAGCCAGGGAGGCGGCCAATACAATGAGCAGTTCTTC. It translates to CASSQGGGQYNEQFF.

The chain is built from TRBV4-3 and TRBJ2-1; 7 bases agree with TRBD1. The CDR3 covers 14 residues. Germline trimming cut 4 bases from V and 8 bases from J; bases unmatched to any gene: 8. The germline V gene encodes CDR1 LGHNA and CDR2 YSLEER. The CDR3 reads CASSRGQERDEQFF. The CDR3 DNA sequence: TGCGCCAGCAGCCGCGGACAGGAACGGGATGAGCAGTTCTTC.

CDR3 DNA sequence: TGTGCCAGCAGCTTATCAAGGTCCGGCGGTACCCAGCATTTT. Its protein is CASSLSRSGGTQHF. The rearrangement joins TRBV7-2 to TRBJ1-5; unclear D gene. V dropped 2 bases and J dropped 11 bases, with 16 bases sitting between them. This CDR3 is 14 amino acids long. Germline V gene sequence: CDR1 SGHTA, CDR2 FQGNSA.

This rearrangement joins TRBV9 to TRBJ2-7; a weak D match, TRBD1 (6 bases). CDR1 SGDLS and CDR2 YYNGEE come from the germline V gene. This CDR3 spans 14 amino acids. Trimming took 4 bases from V and 2 from J, leaving 13 bases between them. Here the CDR3 DNA reads TGTGCCAGCAGCCCACAGGGAAGGGCCTACGAGCAGTACTTC. Amino acid sequence: CASSPQGRAYEQYF.

The V gene is TRBV2, the J gene TRBJ2-1, with a weak D call TRBD2 (6 bases). Germline V gives CDR1 SNHLY, CDR2 FYNNEI. The CDR3 runs 13 residues. With 7 bases removed from V and 4 bases from J, the gap between germline ends came to 11 bases. The CDR3 DNA is TGTGCCAGCACTCCTAGCGAGTACAATGAGCAGTTCTTC. Translating it yields CASTPSEYNEQFF. The variable domain in full, with the rest retrieved from reference TRBV2 and TRBJ2-1, is EPEVTQTPSHQVTQMGQEVILRCVPISNHLYFYWYRQILGQKVEFLVSFYNNEISEKSEIFDDQFSVERPDGSNFTLKIRSTKLEDSAMYFCASTPSEYNEQFFGPGTRLTVL.

The V call is TRBV25-1, the J call TRBJ2-1; 12 bases map to TRBD2. J lost 7 bases, V lost 2 bases, and 3 bases had no gene match. This CDR3 has 15 amino acids. Germline CDR1 MGHDK, CDR2 SYGVNS. The CDR3 region is CASSETSGRLNEQFF. For the CDR3, the DNA is TGTGCCAGCAGTGAAACTAGCGGGAGGTTGAATGAGCAGTTCTTC.

CDR3 amino acids: CAWNGQGLNEKLFF. In nucleotides, the CDR3 is TGTGCCTGGAACGGACAGGGGTTAAATGAAAAACTGTTTTTT. V is TRBV30 and J is TRBJ1-4; 9 nucleotides agree with TRBD1. Per the germline V gene, CDR1 is GTSNPN and CDR2 is SVGIG (reference sequence). Trimming cost V 4 bases and J 5 bases; bases outside gene matches: 5. This CDR3 is 14 amino acids long.

The chain uses TRBV7-9 and TRBJ1-4, with TRBD1 identical over 8 bases. V trimming: 1 base; J trimming: 7 bases; junction bases outside the gene matches: 5. From germline, CDR1 is SEHNR and CDR2 FQNEAQ (reference sequence). CDR3 size: 15 residues. The CDR3 DNA reads TGTGCCAGCAGCTTAGGTTGGACAGGGAGTGAAAAACTGTTTTTT. It codes for CASSLGWTGSEKLFF.

This chain uses TRBV3-1 (or the pseudogene TRBV3-2) with TRBJ2-1, with 8 bases fitting TRBD2. CDR1 and CDR2 from the germline V gene are LGHDT and YNNKEL (reference sequence). The CDR3 has 15 amino acids. V was pared by 2 bases and J by 5 bases, with 5 bases of the junction left unmatched. CDR3 sequence (DNA): TGTGCCAGCAGCCAACCCAGCGGGGGACACAATGAGCAGTTCTTC. Protein: CASSQPSGGHNEQFF.

J is TRBJ2-1 and V is TRBV18; D possibly corresponds to TRBD2 (6 bases). The germline CDR1 and CDR2 sequences are KGHSH and LQKENI. CDR3 length equals 12 residues. Trimming stripped 1 base from V and 14 bases from J, with 12 bases between. The CDR3 sequence: CASSPLREREFF. Written as DNA, the CDR3 is TGTGCCAGCTCACCACTAAGGGAGCGGGAGTTCTTC.

V usage is TRBV5-1 and J usage is TRBJ2-5; a weak D match, TRBD2 (5 bases). Trimming removed 2 bases at V and 1 base at J, with 12 bases between. Looked up from germline, CDR1 is SGHRS and CDR2 is YFSETQ. The CDR3 totals 15 residues. The CDR3 DNA reads TGCGCCAGCAGCTTTGGCCTAGCCATCCAAGAGACCCAGTACTTC. This encodes CASSFGLAIQETQYF.